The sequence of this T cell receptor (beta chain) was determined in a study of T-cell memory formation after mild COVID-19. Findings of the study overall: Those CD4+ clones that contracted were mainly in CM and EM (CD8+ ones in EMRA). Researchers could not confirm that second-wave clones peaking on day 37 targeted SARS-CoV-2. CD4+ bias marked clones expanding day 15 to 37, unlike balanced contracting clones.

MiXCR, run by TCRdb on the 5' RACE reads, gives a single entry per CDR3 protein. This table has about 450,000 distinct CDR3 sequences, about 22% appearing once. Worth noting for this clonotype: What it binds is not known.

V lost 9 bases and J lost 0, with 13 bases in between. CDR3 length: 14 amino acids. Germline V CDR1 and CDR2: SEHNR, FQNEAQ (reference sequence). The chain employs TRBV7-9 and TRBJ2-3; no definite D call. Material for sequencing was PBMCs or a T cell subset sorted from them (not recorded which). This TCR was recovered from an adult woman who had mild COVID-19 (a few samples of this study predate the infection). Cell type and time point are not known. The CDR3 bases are TGTGCCAGTCTCTATCGCTCCAGCACAGATACGCAGTATTTT. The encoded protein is CASLYRSSTDTQYF. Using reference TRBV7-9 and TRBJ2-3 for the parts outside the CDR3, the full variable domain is DTGVSQNPRHKITKRGQNVTFRCDPISEHNRLYWYRQTLGQGPEFLTYFQNEAQLEKSRLLSDRFSAERPKGSFSTLEIQRTEQGDSAMYLCASLYRSSTDTQYFGPGTRLTVL.